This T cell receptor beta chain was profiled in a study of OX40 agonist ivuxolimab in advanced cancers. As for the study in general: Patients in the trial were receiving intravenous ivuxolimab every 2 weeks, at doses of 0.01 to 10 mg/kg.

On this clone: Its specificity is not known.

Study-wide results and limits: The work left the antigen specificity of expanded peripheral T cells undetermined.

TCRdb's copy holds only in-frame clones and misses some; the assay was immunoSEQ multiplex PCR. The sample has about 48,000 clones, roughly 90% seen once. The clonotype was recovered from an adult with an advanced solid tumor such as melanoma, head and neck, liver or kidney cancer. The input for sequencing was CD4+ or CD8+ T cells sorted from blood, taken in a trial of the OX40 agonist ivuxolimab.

This chain's CDR3 is CASSPNTLGRGFKETQYF. For the CDR3, the DNA is TGTGCCAGCAGTCCCAATACCCTCGGGCGGGGGTTTAAAGAGACCCAGTACTTC. This chain connects TRBV28 to TRBJ2-5; 7 bases agree with TRBD2. V was clipped by 5 bases and J by 3 bases; unmatched bases: 18. The V gene's germline CDR1 is MDHEN and CDR2 SYDVKM. This CDR3 region has 18 residues.